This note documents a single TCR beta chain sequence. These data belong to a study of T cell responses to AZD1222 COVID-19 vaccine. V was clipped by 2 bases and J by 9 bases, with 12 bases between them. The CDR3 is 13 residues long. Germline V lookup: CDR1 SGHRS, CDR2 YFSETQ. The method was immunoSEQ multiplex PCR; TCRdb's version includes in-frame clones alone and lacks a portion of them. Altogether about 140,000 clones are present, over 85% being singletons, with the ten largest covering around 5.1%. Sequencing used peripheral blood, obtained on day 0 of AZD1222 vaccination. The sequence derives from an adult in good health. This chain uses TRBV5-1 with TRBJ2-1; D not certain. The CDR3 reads CASSLGMLSEQFF. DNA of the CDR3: TGCGCCAGCAGCTTAGGGATGTTAAGTGAGCAGTTCTTC.